The 32 T cell receptor beta chains listed next were all sequenced from one sample in a study of identical twins. TCRdb fed the 5' RACE reads into MiXCR, producing one record per CDR3 protein. The sample holds fewer than 350,000 distinct CDR3 sequences, roughly 8.6% seen once. In addition, the sample was reused for a study of yellow fever vaccine responses in identical twins.

The sequencing input was memory (CD45RO+) T cells sorted from blood. The receptors originated from a woman under 30 in good health.

This clonotype showed up just a few times. The chain couples TRBV20-1 to TRBJ2-5; weak D call: TRBD2 (6 bases). CDR1 and CDR2 from the germline V gene are DFQATT and SNEGSKA (reference sequence). V shed 0 bases and J shed 5 bases, with 10 bases lying between them. CDR3 length: 13 amino acids. The CDR3 sequence is CSARDRGKETQYF. In nucleotides, the CDR3 is TGCAGTGCTAGAGATCGGGGGAAGGAGACCCAGTACTTC.

This clonotype appeared a few times. V usage is TRBV29-1 and J usage is TRBJ2-3; maybe TRBD2 (6 bases). V shed 7 bases and J shed 7 bases, with 18 bases lying between them. Per germline, CDR1 SQVTM and CDR2 ANQGSEA. The CDR3 runs 13 residues. The CDR3 region has the DNA TGCAGCGCTAAGGGCGGGGCGGGGAATACGCAGTATTTT. Translation: CSAKGGAGNTQYF.

This clonotype was counted many times. The rearrangement uses TRBV5-1 and TRBJ2-7; D gene unclear. This CDR3 is built from 14 residues. Germline values: CDR1 SGHRS, CDR2 YFSETQ. Trimming took 0 bases from V and 4 from J, leaving 11 bases between them. The CDR3 sequence is CASSLGGSLYEQYF. For the CDR3, the DNA is TGCGCCAGCAGCTTGGGAGGTAGTTTGTACGAGCAGTACTTC. The variable domain in full, completed from reference TRBV5-1 and TRBJ2-7, reads KAGVTQTPRYLIKTRGQQVTLSCSPISGHRSVSWYQQTPGQGLQFLFEYFSETQRNKGNFPGRFSGRQFSNSRSEMNVSTLELGDSALYLCASSLGGSLYEQYFGPGTRLTVT.

The chain couples TRBV15 to TRBJ1-1; D is unresolved. From germline, CDR1 is LNHNV and CDR2 YYDKDF (reference sequence). The CDR3 extends over 12 amino acids. V was cut by 3 bases and J by 5 bases, with 7 bases left in between. CDR3 bases: TGTGCCACCAGCAGGGGATGGACTGAAGCTTTCTTT. Protein: CATSRGWTEAFF.

This clonotype was counted only a few times. The junction departs from germline at one end; a sequencing error may be responsible. V usage is TRBV12-3 or TRBV12-4 and J usage is TRBJ1-5; the D gene is possibly TRBD1 (6 bases). CDR3 size: 18 residues. CDR3 residues: CASTLGGRTLYSNQPQHF. The CDR3 DNA is TGTGCCAGCACTTTAGGGGGGCGAACCCTGTATAGCAATCAGCCCCAGCATTTT.

This clonotype showed up just a few times. The chain combines TRBV2 with TRBJ2-3; 13 bases agree with TRBD2. This CDR3 is built from 14 residues. The trim removed 8 bases at V and 3 bases at J, leaving 2 bases unmatched. Germline V lookup: CDR1 SNHLY, CDR2 FYNNEI. Written as DNA, the CDR3 is TGTGCCAGCGGGGGACTAGCGGGAACAGATACGCAGTATTTT. This codes for CASGGLAGTDTQYF. Supplemented by reference TRBV2 and TRBJ2-3, the full variable domain reads EPEVTQTPSHQVTQMGQEVILRCVPISNHLYFYWYRQILGQKVEFLVSFYNNEISEKSEIFDDQFSVERPDGSNFTLKIRSTKLEDSAMYFCASGGLAGTDTQYFGPGTRLTVL.

The chain has TRBV5-1 and TRBJ1-2; D call uncertain. V lost 4 bases and J 1 base, leaving 11 bases between the germline ends. Germline V gene lookup returns CDR1 SGHRS and CDR2 YFSETQ. The CDR3 runs 14 residues. The CDR3 nucleotides read TGCGCCAGCAGCGTGCTTAGTAATAACTATGGCTACACCTTC. Encoded protein: CASSVLSNNYGYTF.

The table lists this clonotype with a few counts. The rearrangement joins TRBV5-8 to TRBJ1-4; TRBD1 is a possible D gene (5 bases). Trimming removed 4 bases at V and 8 bases at J, with 15 bases between. This CDR3 spans 14 amino acids. CDR1 is SGHTS, CDR2 YDEGEE, per germline. Here the CDR3 DNA reads TGTGCCAGCAGCGTTTACCAGGGTCGCGAAAAACTGTTTTTT. It yields the protein CASSVYQGREKLFF.

This clonotype has ten or more counts. The rearrangement uses TRBV10-2 and TRBJ2-7; D is ambiguous. Looked up from germline, CDR1 is WSHSY and CDR2 is SAAADI. V lost 0 bases to trimming and J lost 7 bases, with 19 bases between them. This CDR3 comprises 16 residues. The CDR3 bases are TGCGCCAGCAGTGAGTCGGATTTTCCGCTACGAGATGAGCAGTACGTC. Protein sequence: CASSESDFPLRDEQYV.

At least ten counts were recorded for this clonotype. The chain joins TRBV21-1 to TRBJ2-5; the table's TRBD1 call for D was not verified on the DNA. TRBV21-1 is a pseudogene segment. This CDR3 spans 14 amino acids. CDR3 region: CASILQGMGETQYF. CDR3 DNA sequence: TGTGCCAGCATTTTACAGGGAATGGGAGAGACCCAGTACTTC.

With respect to this clonotype: A much larger clone lies one base from this, so it may be a read error. V gene TRBV27 combines with J gene TRBJ2-3, with D possibly being TRBD2 (6 bases). V lost 5 bases, J lost 5 bases, and 17 bases lay in between. Germline CDR1 is MNHEY and CDR2 is SMNVEV (reference sequence). The CDR3 consists of 15 residues. The CDR3 DNA is TGTGCCAGCAGTCGGGAGCCTGAAAGGCTAGATACGCAGTATTTT. It specifies CASSREPERLDTQYF.

Ten or more counts support this clonotype. J is TRBJ2-1 and V is TRBV11-3; 11 bases agree with TRBD2. V shed 2 bases, J shed 6 bases, and the junction held 3 bases outside the gene matches. Germline V gene sequence: CDR1 SGHNT, CDR2 YENEEA. This CDR3 comprises 15 residues. The CDR3 loop reads CASSLPSGRTNEQFF. The CDR3 DNA reads as TGTGCCAGCAGCTTACCTAGCGGGAGGACCAATGAGCAGTTCTTC.

In its sample, this clonotype was seen a few times. The chain links TRBV9 to TRBJ2-1; D possibly uses TRBD1 or TRBD2 (6 bases each). Germline values: CDR1 SGDLS, CDR2 YYNGEE. The V end lost 3 bases, the J end lost 6 bases, and 16 bases lay between the germline ends. This CDR3 is built from 15 residues. CDR3 sequence (DNA): TGTGCCAGCAGCGCCCGAGGGGGGCCGGGCAATGAGCAGTTCTTC. Its protein product is CASSARGGPGNEQFF.

The V gene is TRBV6-5, the J gene TRBJ1-6, with D perhaps TRBD1 (5 bases). The CDR3 contains 16 residues. Germline assignment: CDR1 MNHEY and CDR2 SVGAGI. V was shortened by 2 bases and J by 7 bases, with 15 bases between the two germline ends. CDR3 bases: TGTGCCAGCAGTTACGGAACAGGCCAGAGGAATTCACCCCTCCACTTT. Its protein product is CASSYGTGQRNSPLHF.

This clonotype was detected many times. The J gene is TRBJ2-1, the V gene TRBV18; possible D gene TRBD2, 5 bases. Trimming removed 3 bases at V and 4 bases at J, with 13 bases between. Looked up from germline, CDR1 is KGHSH and CDR2 is LQKENI. The CDR3 spans 15 residues. The chain's CDR3 is CASSPGGTTYNEQFF. DNA for the CDR3: TGTGCCAGCTCACCCGGAGGAACTACTTACAATGAGCAGTTCTTC.

This clonotype was found many times. V is TRBV5-1 and J is TRBJ2-2; D possibly uses TRBD1 or TRBD2 (5 bases each). V lost 4 bases and J 3 bases, leaving 16 bases between the germline ends. The CDR3 length is 16 residues. CDR1 and CDR2 from the germline V gene are SGHRS and YFSETQ. CDR3 bases: TGCGCCAGCAGCGCTACACTCGGGACCGACACCGGGGAGCTGTTTTTT. It codes for CASSATLGTDTGELFF.

This clonotype was seen many times. The genes are TRBV7-9 and TRBJ1-5, with D maybe TRBD1 (5 bases). This CDR3 comprises 14 residues. Trimming stripped 10 bases from V and 2 bases from J, with 15 bases between. The germline V gene encodes CDR1 SEHNR and CDR2 FQNEAQ (reference sequence). CDR3: CATQRGVGNQPQHF. For the CDR3, the DNA is TGTGCCACCCAACGAGGGGTAGGCAATCAGCCCCAGCATTTT.

The chain is built from TRBV7-9 and TRBJ2-3; no definite D call. Trimming pared 4 bases from V and 4 bases from J, leaving 6 bases between. The germline CDR1 and CDR2 sequences are SEHNR and FQNEAQ (reference sequence). The CDR3 is 12 residues long. In nucleotides, the CDR3 is TGTGCCAGCAGCTATACATCAGATACGCAGTATTTT. Its protein is CASSYTSDTQYF.

This clonotype was observed a handful of times. The genes are TRBV7-7 and TRBJ2-3; D gene unclear. Trimming left V 1 base short and J 6 bases short, with 8 bases between. Germline CDR1 and CDR2: SSHAT and FNYEAQ (reference sequence). The CDR3 has 13 amino acids. This CDR3 reads CASSLVLGDTQYF. In DNA form, the CDR3 reads TGTGCCAGCAGCTTAGTACTTGGGGATACGCAGTATTTT. Full variable domain (missing parts from reference TRBV7-7 and TRBJ2-3): GAGVSQSPRYKVTKRGQDVTLRCDPISSHATLYWYQQALGQGPEFLTYFNYEAQPDKSGLPSDRFSAERPEGSISTLTIQRTEQRDSAMYRCASSLVLGDTQYFGPGTRLTVL.

This clonotype was counted only a few times. The chain carries TRBV15 and TRBJ2-3; 12 bases agree with TRBD2. With 7 bases clipped from V and 2 bases from J, the junction kept 4 bases outside the gene matches. From germline, CDR1 is LNHNV and CDR2 YYDKDF (reference sequence). CDR3 length: 15 amino acids. CDR3 sequence: CATTSSGRATDTQYF. The CDR3 DNA sequence: TGTGCCACCACCTCTAGCGGGAGGGCCACAGATACGCAGTATTTT.

This clonotype was seen at least ten times. The gene calls are TRBV3-1 and TRBJ1-2; no clear D. This CDR3 is built from 13 residues. Germline V lookup: CDR1 LGHDT, CDR2 YNNKEL (reference sequence). V was pared by 1 base and J by 8 bases, with 11 bases between. CDR3 region: CASSQVASRGYTF. The CDR3 nucleotides are TGTGCCAGCAGCCAAGTGGCGTCTCGCGGCTACACCTTC.

This clonotype was detected a few times. This chain links TRBV4-1 with TRBJ1-5; D remains ambiguous. The V and J ends lost 0 bases and 1 base respectively, with 13 bases between them. Germline-derived CDR1 and CDR2 are MGHRA and YSYEKL. CDR3 size: 17 residues. Here the CDR3 reads CASSQDLHSTSNQPQHF. The CDR3 DNA sequence: TGCGCCAGCAGCCAAGATCTCCACAGCACCAGCAATCAGCCCCAGCATTTT.

Only a few counts were recorded for this clonotype. The chain couples TRBV28 to TRBJ2-3; 7 nucleotides agree with TRBD2. V was clipped by 3 bases and J by 1 base; unmatched bases: 7. The CDR3 spans 16 residues. From germline, CDR1 is MDHEN and CDR2 SYDVKM. CDR3 nucleotide sequence: TGTGCCAGCAGTTTTCAAGCGGGACGGGGCACAGATACGCAGTATTTT. Its protein product is CASSFQAGRGTDTQYF.

This clonotype was recorded at least ten times. The J gene is TRBJ2-3, the V gene TRBV5-4; unclear D gene. The length of the CDR3 is 14 residues. Germline V lookup: CDR1 SGHNT, CDR2 YYREEE (reference sequence). The V and J ends lost 4 bases and 6 bases respectively, with 15 bases between them. The CDR3 DNA is TGTGCCAGCAGCGCCTTCTGGTCTCCTGATACGCAGTATTTT. It codes for CASSAFWSPDTQYF.

This clonotype came up a few times. CDR3 sequence reads: CASSYFSSSSPSRETQYF. CDR3 sequence (DNA): TGTGCCAGCAGTTACTTTTCGTCTTCTTCGCCTTCCCGGGAGACCCAGTACTTC. This rearrangement joins TRBV6-2 or TRBV6-3 to TRBJ2-5; D is undetermined. The CDR3 is made up of 18 amino acids. The germline CDR1 and CDR2 sequences are MNHEY and SVGEGT. Trimming took off 1 base at V and 5 bases at J, with 23 bases between the two ends.

This clonotype has more than one count but fewer than ten. The rearrangement joins TRBV19 to TRBJ1-2, with D tentatively TRBD1 (5 bases). V lost 6 bases and J lost 3, with 11 bases in between. The CDR3 is 13 amino acids. Germline lookup yields CDR1 LNHDA and CDR2 SQIVND (reference sequence). CDR3 protein: CASRSQTDYGYTF. For the CDR3, the DNA is TGTGCCAGTAGGAGCCAGACAGACTATGGCTACACCTTC.

V gene TRBV5-6 combines with J gene TRBJ1-6, with D perhaps TRBD1 (5 bases). This CDR3 region has 15 residues. Deletions cut 0 bases from V and 8 bases from J, with 12 bases between. Germline-derived CDR1 and CDR2 are SGHDT and YYEEEE. CDR3 in amino acids: CASSLGNRWDSPLHF. For the CDR3, the DNA is TGTGCCAGCAGCTTGGGTAACAGGTGGGATTCACCCCTCCACTTT.

This clonotype came up many times. V is TRBV29-1 and J is TRBJ1-2, with D unresolved. Deletions cut 3 bases from V and 0 bases from J, with 8 bases between. CDR1 SQVTM and CDR2 ANQGSEA come from the germline V gene. This CDR3 region has 13 residues. The CDR3 nucleotides read TGCAGCGTTGAGGGAGGGTCTAACTATGGCTACACCTTC. Its translation is CSVEGGSNYGYTF.

The gene calls are TRBV7-8 and TRBJ2-1; D call uncertain. The V gene's germline CDR1 is SGHVS and CDR2 FQNEAQ. The CDR3 runs 13 residues. With 4 bases removed from V and 7 bases from J, the gap between germline ends came to 11 bases. The CDR3 reads CASSSSIVNEQFF. CDR3 sequence (DNA): TGTGCCAGCAGCTCGTCGATTGTGAATGAGCAGTTCTTC.

This clonotype was detected a few times. The CDR3 loop reads CASSPAPRPNYGYTF. The CDR3 DNA follows: TGTGCCAGCAGCCCCGCTCCGAGACCCAACTATGGCTACACCTTC. V is TRBV7-8 and J is TRBJ1-2, with unresolved D. Germline CDR1 SGHVS, CDR2 FQNEAQ. This CDR3 contains 15 residues. V gave up 5 bases and J gave up 2 bases, with 15 bases separating them. Variable domain in full (rest from reference TRBV7-8 and TRBJ1-2): GAGVSQSPRYKVAKRGQDVALRCDPISGHVSLFWYQQALGQGPEFLTYFQNEAQLDKSGLPSDRFFAERPEGSVSTLKIQRTQQEDSAVYLCASSPAPRPNYGYTFGSGTRLTVV.

V is TRBV11-3 and J is TRBJ2-1, with a possible D match to TRBD2 (6 bases). Trimming shortened V by 5 bases and J by 0 bases, and 14 bases separated the two germline ends. The germline CDR1 and CDR2 sequences are SGHNT and YENEEA. The CDR3 is made up of 16 amino acids. CDR3 amino acids: CASSLIAGSSYNEQFF. In DNA form, the CDR3 reads TGTGCCAGCAGCCTAATAGCCGGGAGCTCCTACAATGAGCAGTTCTTC.

V is TRBV6-5 and J is TRBJ1-3, with unresolved D. V was pared by 3 bases and J by 0 bases, with 12 bases between. The CDR3 contains 16 residues. Germline V CDR1 and CDR2: MNHEY, SVGAGI. The CDR3 spells CASSYKVQSSGNTIYF. The CDR3 bases are TGTGCCAGCAGTTATAAGGTCCAGAGCTCTGGAAACACCATATATTTT.